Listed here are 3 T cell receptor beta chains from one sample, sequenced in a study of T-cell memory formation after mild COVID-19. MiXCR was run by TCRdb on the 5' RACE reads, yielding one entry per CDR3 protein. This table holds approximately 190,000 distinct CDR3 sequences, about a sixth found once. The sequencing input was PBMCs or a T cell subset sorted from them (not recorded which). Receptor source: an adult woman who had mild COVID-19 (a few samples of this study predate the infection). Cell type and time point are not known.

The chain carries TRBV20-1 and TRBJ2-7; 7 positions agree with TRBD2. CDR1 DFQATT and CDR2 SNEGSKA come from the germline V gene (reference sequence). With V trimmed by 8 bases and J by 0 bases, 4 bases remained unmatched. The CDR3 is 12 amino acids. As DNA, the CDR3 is TGCAGTAGCGGGGCTAGCTCCTACGAGCAGTACTTC. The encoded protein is CSSGASSYEQYF.

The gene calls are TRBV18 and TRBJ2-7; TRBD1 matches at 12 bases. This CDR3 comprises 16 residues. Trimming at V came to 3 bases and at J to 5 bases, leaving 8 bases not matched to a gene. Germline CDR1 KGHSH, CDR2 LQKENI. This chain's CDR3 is CASSPGGTGGVHEQYF. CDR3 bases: TGTGCCAGCTCACCGGGCGGGACAGGGGGCGTTCACGAGCAGTACTTC.

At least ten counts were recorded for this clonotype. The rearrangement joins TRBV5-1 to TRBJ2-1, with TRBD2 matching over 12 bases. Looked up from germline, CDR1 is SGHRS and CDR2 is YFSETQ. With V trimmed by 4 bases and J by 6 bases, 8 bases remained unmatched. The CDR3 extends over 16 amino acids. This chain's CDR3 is CASSPLSGLAGNEQFF. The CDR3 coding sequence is TGCGCCAGCAGCCCCTTATCGGGACTAGCGGGCAATGAGCAGTTCTTC.